A selection of T cell receptor beta chains follows, all from one sample in a study of Graves' ophthalmopathy and Graves' hyperthyroidism. TCRdb reprocessed the multiplex PCR reads with MiXCR, giving one entry per CDR3 protein. Here the sample spans about 230,000 distinct CDR3 sequences, 45% to 55% being singletons. Material for sequencing was peripheral blood. The receptor set was obtained from an adult man with Graves' ophthalmopathy. Each CDR3 is given with its conserved first and last residue. A D gene is named only where the DNA matches it firmly. Not every row has a clone size; where given, it reads once, few, many or a size class.

d_gene	v_gene	abundance	j_gene	CDR3aa	CDR3nt
.	TRBV29-1	few	TRBJ1-5	CSVGTGGSHQPQHF	TGCAGCGTTGGGACCGGGGGAAGTCATCAGCCCCAGCATTTT
.	TRBV29-1	few	TRBJ2-7	CSVLIISDEQYF	TGCAGCGTCCTAATCATCAGTGACGAGCAGTACTTC
.	TRBV10-2	once	TRBJ2-5	CASSPPGRLQETQYF	TGTGCCAGCAGCCCTCCGGGACGACTCCAAGAGACCCAGTACTTC
.	TRBV7-8	.	TRBJ2-5	CASSPNEGGALETQYF	TGTGCCAGCAGCCCGAATGAGGGGGGGGCATTGGAGACCCAGTACTTC
TRBD1	TRBV10-3	.	TRBJ2-3	CAISAGQGDTQYF	TGTGCCATCAGCGCGGGACAGGGTGATACGCAGTATTTT
.	TRBV10-2	.	TRBJ2-7	CASSQGQGFHEQYF	TGCGCCAGCAGCCAAGGCCAGGGGTTCCACGAGCAGTACTTC
.	TRBV18	.	TRBJ2-7	CASSRAGVGDEQYF	TGTGCCAGCTCACGGGCAGGGGTTGGCGACGAGCAGTACTTC
.	TRBV5-6	few	TRBJ1-1	CASSLASDREAFF	TGTGCCAGCAGCTTGGCCTCCGACAGGGAAGCTTTCTTT
TRBD1	TRBV10-3	.	TRBJ2-6	CAIQGATSGGANVLTF	TGTGCCATCCAGGGGGCAACCTCGGGCGGGGCCAACGTCCTGACTTTC
.	TRBV24-1	.	TRBJ1-2	CATSDMAGSYGYTF	TGTGCCACCAGTGATATGGCAGGGAGCTATGGCTACACCTTC
TRBD2	TRBV2	.	TRBJ2-2	CAGSGSAGGTGELFF	TGTGCCGGCAGTGGCTCTGCGGGAGGGACCGGGGAGCTGTTTTTT
.	TRBV19	.	TRBJ2-7	CASSRRADLAYEQYF	TGTGCCAGTAGTCGCAGGGCGGATCTCGCGTACGAGCAGTACTTC
.	TRBV15	.	TRBJ1-1	CATSRDHGTPRRDTEAFF	TGTGCCACCAGCAGAGATCATGGGACCCCAAGGAGGGACACTGAAGCTTTCTTT
.	TRBV12-3/TRBV12-4	few	TRBJ1-1	CASSLGPTEAFF	TGTGCCAGCAGCTTAGGGCCCACTGAAGCTTTCTTT
TRBD1	TRBV9	.	TRBJ2-2	CASSPTQGVGGELFF	TGTGCCAGCAGCCCCACACAGGGGGTGGGCGGGGAGCTGTTTTTT
.	TRBV9	.	TRBJ2-2	CASSPRLFNTGELFF	TGTGCCAGCAGCCCTCGACTCTTCAACACCGGGGAGCTGTTTTTT
TRBD2	TRBV10-3	.	TRBJ2-7	CAITPQDGGTSYEQYF	TGTGCCATCACTCCCCAGGACGGGGGGACCTCCTACGAGCAGTACTTC
.	TRBV15	.	TRBJ2-5	CATSRAALSQETQYF	TGTGCCACCAGCAGAGCCGCCCTAAGCCAAGAGACCCAGTACTTC
.	TRBV7-9	few	TRBJ1-5	CASTNSNQPQHF	TGTGCCAGCACCAATAGCAATCAGCCCCAGCATTTT
.	TRBV19	few	TRBJ2-7	CASSAARDGGAYEQYF	TGTGCCAGTAGTGCAGCCCGGGACGGTGGGGCCTACGAGCAGTACTTC
.	TRBV7-3	.	TRBJ1-1	CASSQDLGGRNTEAFF	TGTGCCAGCAGCCAAGATCTGGGCGGACGGAACACTGAAGCTTTCTTT
.	TRBV25-1	.	TRBJ1-6	CASSESGSSPLHF	TGTGCCAGCAGTGAATCGGGGAGTTCACCCCTCCACTTT
TRBD1	TRBV29-1	.	TRBJ1-4	CSVEVGTGVGEKLFF	TGCAGCGTTGAAGTCGGGACAGGGGTTGGTGAAAAACTGTTTTTT
TRBD2	TRBV12-3/TRBV12-4	few	TRBJ2-5	CASSLGSAGGPGETQYF	TGTGCCAGCAGTTTAGGATCAGCGGGGGGGCCGGGAGAGACCCAGTACTTC
.	TRBV5-1	.	TRBJ1-1	CASSRDPSNTEAFF	TGCGCCAGCAGCAGGGACCCCTCGAACACTGAAGCTTTCTTT
.	TRBV11-2	.	TRBJ1-1	CASRANEVAFF	TGTGCCAGCAGGGCAAACGAGGTTGCTTTCTTT
.	TRBV7-9	many	TRBJ1-3	CASSTPKTLGNTIYF	TGTGCCAGCAGCACCCCTAAGACCCTGGGAAACACCATATATTTT
TRBD1	TRBV2	once	TRBJ1-6	CASRQTGGDSPLHF	TGTGCCAGCAGGCAGACAGGGGGTGATTCACCCCTCCACTTT
TRBD1	TRBV2	.	TRBJ1-1	CANRGDANTEAFF	TGTGCCAACAGGGGGGACGCGAACACTGAAGCTTTCTTT
TRBD2	TRBV20-1	.	TRBJ2-7	CSARGTSGSHEQYF	TGCAGTGCTAGGGGGACTAGCGGGAGCCACGAGCAGTACTTC
.	TRBV19	.	TRBJ1-4	CASTENEKLFF	TGTGCCAGTACTGAGAATGAAAAACTGTTTTTT
.	TRBV2	.	TRBJ2-3	CASTTSTDTQYF	TGTGCCAGCACGACAAGCACAGATACGCAGTATTTT
TRBD1	TRBV11-2	.	TRBJ2-2	CASSQRGGLNTGELFF	TGTGCCAGCAGCCAAAGAGGGGGCCTGAACACCGGGGAGCTGTTTTTT
.	TRBV12-3/TRBV12-4	.	TRBJ1-3	CASSFTGNTIYF	TGTGCCAGCAGTTTTACAGGAAACACCATATATTTT
.	TRBV5-1	.	TRBJ1-5	CASGQNQPQHF	TGCGCCAGCGGGCAGAATCAGCCCCAGCATTTT
.	TRBV7-4	.	TRBJ1-5	CASRSRVLQPQHF	TGTGCCAGCAGGTCCAGGGTACTGCAGCCCCAGCATTTT
TRBD1	TRBV3-1	.	TRBJ2-7	CASSQGTVYYEQYF	TGTGCCAGCAGCCAGGGGACAGTTTACTACGAGCAGTACTTC
.	TRBV5-1	.	TRBJ2-1	CASSLAGSGGLNEQFF	TGCGCCAGCAGCTTGGCCGGGTCAGGGGGGCTAAATGAGCAGTTCTTC
TRBD1	TRBV9	.	TRBJ2-7	CASSRKNGQGTEQYF	TGTGCCAGCTCACGGAAGAACGGACAGGGGACGGAGCAGTACTTC
TRBD2	TRBV5-1	.	TRBJ2-2	CASSLEGGSGELFF	TGCGCCAGCAGCTTGGAGGGAGGGTCCGGGGAGCTGTTTTTT
.	TRBV24-1	many	TRBJ2-7	CAIQDRSSYEQYF	TGTGCCATCCAAGACAGGAGCTCCTACGAGCAGTACTTC
.	TRBV19	few	TRBJ1-5	CASKLTRQGNQPQHF	TGTGCCAGTAAACTTACCAGACAGGGCAATCAGCCCCAGCATTTT
.	TRBV29-1	.	TRBJ2-6	CSVPQGFSGANVLTF	TGCAGCGTGCCCCAGGGGTTCTCTGGGGCCAACGTCCTGACTTTC
TRBD1	TRBV19	.	TRBJ2-6	CASSIRDRGLSSGANVLTF	TGTGCCAGTAGTATACGGGACAGGGGGCTGTCCTCTGGGGCCAACGTCCTGACTTTC
.	TRBV20-1	once	TRBJ1-1	CSASRDTEAFF	TGCAGTGCGTCCAGGGACACTGAAGCTTTCTTT
.	TRBV7-2	.	TRBJ1-5	CASSIAGSNQPQHF	TGTGCCAGCAGCATTGCAGGGAGCAATCAGCCCCAGCATTTT
.	TRBV19	many	TRBJ1-4	CASSLAGANEKLFF	TGTGCCAGCAGCTTGGCGGGGGCTAATGAAAAACTGTTTTTT
.	TRBV19	.	TRBJ2-7	CANSEGAHSYEQYF	TGTGCCAACTCGGAGGGGGCCCACTCCTACGAGCAGTACTTC
.	TRBV29-1	many	TRBJ2-6	CSVELELSGANVLTF	TGCAGCGTTGAACTCGAGCTCTCTGGGGCCAACGTCCTGACTTTC
.	TRBV25-1	many	TRBJ1-3	CASSDAGRSGNTIYF	TGTGCCAGCAGTGACGCTGGGCGCTCTGGAAACACCATATATTTT
.	TRBV12-3/TRBV12-4	.	TRBJ2-7	CASSSARESEQYF	TGTGCCAGCAGTTCCGCCAGGGAGAGCGAGCAGTACTTC
TRBD1	TRBV18	.	TRBJ1-4	CASSPPGQGDEKLFF	TGTGCCAGCTCACCACCAGGACAGGGTGATGAAAAACTGTTTTTT
TRBD2	TRBV24-1	.	TRBJ2-7	CATSDSGLAGAYEQYF	TGTGCCACCAGTGATTCTGGACTAGCGGGAGCATACGAGCAGTACTTC
TRBD2	TRBV5-1	.	TRBJ2-7	CASSQAGGSYEQYF	TGCGCCAGCAGCCAGGCGGGGGGCTCCTACGAGCAGTACTTC